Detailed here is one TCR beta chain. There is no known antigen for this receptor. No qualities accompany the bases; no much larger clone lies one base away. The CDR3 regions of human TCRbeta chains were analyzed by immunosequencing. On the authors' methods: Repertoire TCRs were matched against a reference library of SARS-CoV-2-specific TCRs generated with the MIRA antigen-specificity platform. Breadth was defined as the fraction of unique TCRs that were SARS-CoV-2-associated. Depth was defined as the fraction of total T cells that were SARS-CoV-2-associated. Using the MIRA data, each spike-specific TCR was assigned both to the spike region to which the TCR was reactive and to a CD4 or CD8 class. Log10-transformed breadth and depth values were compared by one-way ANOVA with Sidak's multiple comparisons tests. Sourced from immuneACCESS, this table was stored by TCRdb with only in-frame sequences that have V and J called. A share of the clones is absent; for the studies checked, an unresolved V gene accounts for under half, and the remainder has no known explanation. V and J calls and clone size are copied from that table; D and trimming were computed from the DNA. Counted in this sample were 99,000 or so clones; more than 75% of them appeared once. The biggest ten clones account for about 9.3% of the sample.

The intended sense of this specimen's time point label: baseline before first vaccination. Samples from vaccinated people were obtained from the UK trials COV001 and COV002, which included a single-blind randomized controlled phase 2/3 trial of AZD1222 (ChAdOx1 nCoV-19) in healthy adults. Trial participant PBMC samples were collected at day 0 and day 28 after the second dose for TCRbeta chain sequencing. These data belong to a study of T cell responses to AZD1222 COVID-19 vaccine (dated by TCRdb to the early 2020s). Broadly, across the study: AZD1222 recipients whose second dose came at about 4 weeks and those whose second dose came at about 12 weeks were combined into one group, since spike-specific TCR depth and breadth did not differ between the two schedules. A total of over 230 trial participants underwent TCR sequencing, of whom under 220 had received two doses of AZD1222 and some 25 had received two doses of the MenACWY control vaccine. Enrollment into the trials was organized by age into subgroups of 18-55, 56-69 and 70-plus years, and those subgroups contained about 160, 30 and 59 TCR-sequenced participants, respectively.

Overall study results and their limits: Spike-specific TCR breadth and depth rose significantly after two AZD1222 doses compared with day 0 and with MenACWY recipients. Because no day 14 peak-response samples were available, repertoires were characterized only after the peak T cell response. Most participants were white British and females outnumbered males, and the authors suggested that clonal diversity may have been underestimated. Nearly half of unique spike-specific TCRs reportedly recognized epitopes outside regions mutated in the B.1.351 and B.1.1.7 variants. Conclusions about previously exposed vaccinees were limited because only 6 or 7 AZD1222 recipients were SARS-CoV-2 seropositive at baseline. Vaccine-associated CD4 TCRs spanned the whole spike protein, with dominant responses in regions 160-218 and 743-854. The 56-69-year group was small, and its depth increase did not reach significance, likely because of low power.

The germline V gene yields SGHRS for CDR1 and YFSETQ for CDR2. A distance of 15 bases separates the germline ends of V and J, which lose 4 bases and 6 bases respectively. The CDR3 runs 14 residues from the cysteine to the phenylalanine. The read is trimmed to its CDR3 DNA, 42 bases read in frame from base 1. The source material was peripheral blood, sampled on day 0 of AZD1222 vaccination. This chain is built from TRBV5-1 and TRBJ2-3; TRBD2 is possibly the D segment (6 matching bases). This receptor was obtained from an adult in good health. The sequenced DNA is TGCGCCAGCAGCGACGGCGGAGGGTTGGATACGCAGTATTTT. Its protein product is CASSDGGGLDTQYF.